These T cell receptor beta chains were read from a single sample in a study of T cell changes during pregnancy in multiple sclerosis. TCRdb's copy holds only in-frame clones and misses some; the assay was immunoSEQ multiplex PCR. The sample has more than 10,000 clones; 88% are singletons. This material consisted of CD8+ T cells from peripheral blood mononuclear cells, taken in the second trimester of pregnancy. The receptors stem from a female donor in good health, enrolled as a control in a pregnancy study. CDR3s include the opening cysteine and the closing phenylalanine or tryptophan. D genes are given only for firm matches. A row's size may be missing; if present it is once, few, many or a size class.

J: TRBJ1-2
D: NA
size: NA
V: TRBV5-5
CDR3: CASNKLGGGSIGYGYTF
DNA: TGTGCCAGCAACAAGCTTGGGGGGGGATCTATAGGCTATGGCTACACCTTC

J: TRBJ2-7
D: TRBD1
size: NA
V: TRBV27
CDR3: CASSLVAGGTYEQYF
DNA: TGTGCCAGCAGTTTGGTCGCAGGGGGTACCTACGAGCAGTACTTC

J: TRBJ1-2
D: NA
size: once
V: TRBV14
CDR3: CASSPFSQMYGYTF
DNA: TGTGCCAGCAGCCCTTTCTCACAGATGTATGGCTACACCTTC

J: TRBJ2-7
D: NA
size: NA
V: TRBV1
CDR3: CTSSPFLYEQYF
DNA: TGCACCAGCAGCCCCTTCCTCTACGAGCAGTACTTC

J: TRBJ2-7
D: NA
size: few
V: TRBV10-1
CDR3: CASSADRVTRVEQYF
DNA: TGCGCCAGCAGTGCCGACAGAGTAACGAGAGTCGAGCAGTACTTC

J: TRBJ2-1
D: TRBD2
size: NA
V: TRBV2
CDR3: CASRDTSGKYNEQFF
DNA: TGTGCCAGCAGGGATACTAGCGGGAAATACAATGAGCAGTTCTTC

J: TRBJ2-2
D: NA
size: NA
V: TRBV30
CDR3: CAWSMALEYTGELFF
DNA: TGTGCCTGGAGTATGGCTCTAGAGTACACCGGGGAGCTGTTTTTT

J: TRBJ2-7
D: TRBD1
size: NA
V: TRBV4-1
CDR3: CASSHGQGLSDEQYF
DNA: TGCGCCAGCAGCCACGGACAGGGACTCTCTGACGAGCAGTACTTC

J: TRBJ2-5
D: TRBD2
size: NA
V: TRBV11-2
CDR3: CASSLGGEETQYF
DNA: TGTGCCAGCAGCTTGGGGGGGGAAGAGACCCAGTACTTC

J: TRBJ2-1
D: NA
size: NA
V: TRBV7-8
CDR3: CASSLVNGASSYNEQFF
DNA: TGTGCCAGCAGCTTAGTGAATGGGGCCAGCTCCTACAATGAGCAGTTCTTC

J: TRBJ2-7
D: TRBD1
size: NA
V: TRBV30
CDR3: CAWTYWDRGAYEQYF
DNA: TGTGCCTGGACCTACTGGGACAGGGGAGCCTACGAGCAGTACTTC

J: TRBJ2-7
D: NA
size: NA
V: TRBV7-9
CDR3: CASSHRQSYEQYF
DNA: TGTGCCAGCAGCCACCGACAGTCCTACGAGCAGTACTTC

J: TRBJ1-4
D: NA
size: once
V: TRBV4-3
CDR3: CASSQDRSPQRADEKLFF
DNA: TGCGCCAGCAGCCAAGATCGTAGCCCTCAGAGGGCCGATGAAAAACTGTTTTTT

J: TRBJ2-7
D: TRBD1
size: NA
V: TRBV11-2
CDR3: CASSDGTGGPLSYEQYF
DNA: TGTGCCAGCAGCGACGGGACAGGGGGCCCCCTCTCCTACGAGCAGTACTTC

J: TRBJ1-5
D: TRBD1
size: once
V: TRBV6-6
CDR3: CASSWPRQGGSQPQHF
DNA: TGTGCCAGCAGTTGGCCCCGACAGGGGGGAAGTCAGCCCCAGCATTTT

J: TRBJ2-7
D: NA
size: NA
V: TRBV15
CDR3: CATSRAPPGPPYEQYF
DNA: TGTGCCACCAGCAGAGCGCCCCCAGGGCCCCCCTACGAGCAGTACTTC

J: TRBJ1-2
D: NA
size: NA
V: TRBV25-1
CDR3: CASSEWTETPRGYGYTF
DNA: TGTGCCAGCAGTGAATGGACAGAAACCCCACGAGGCTATGGCTACACCTTC

J: TRBJ2-3
D: TRBD2
size: medium-sized
V: TRBV7-3
CDR3: CASSSGGGAGDTQYF
DNA: TGTGCCAGCAGCTCCGGCGGGGGGGCCGGAGATACGCAGTATTTT

J: TRBJ2-3
D: TRBD2
size: NA
V: TRBV7-3
CDR3: CASSSPGSGGRVDTQYF
DNA: TGTGCCAGCAGCTCCCCCGGGAGCGGGGGGCGGGTAGATACGCAGTATTTT

J: TRBJ1-4
D: NA
size: few
V: TRBV4-2
CDR3: CASSQTEGPSEKLFF
DNA: TGTGCCAGCAGCCAAACGGAGGGGCCTAGTGAAAAACTGTTTTTT

J: TRBJ1-1
D: NA
size: NA
V: TRBV19
CDR3: CASSKLPGSGVMNTEAFF
DNA: TGTGCCAGTAGTAAACTACCAGGTAGCGGGGTTATGAACACTGAAGCTTTCTTT

J: TRBJ2-7
D: TRBD1
size: NA
V: TRBV11-2
CDR3: CASSLGQGGPSSYEQYF
DNA: TGTGCCAGCAGCTTAGGACAAGGGGGCCCCAGCTCCTACGAGCAGTACTTC